This T cell receptor (beta chain) was found in a study of T cells in Graves' hyperthyroidism and ophthalmopathy. This clonotype has ten or more counts. Its antigen is unidentified. Active moderate-to-severe ophthalmopathy, Clinical Activity Score at least 3, NOSPECS at least 4, under 3 months' duration. The study left out patients who had uncontrolled infection, other autoimmune disease, pregnancy or lactation. With V trimmed by 4 bases and J by 6 bases, 6 bases remained unmatched. From germline, CDR1 is KGHDR and CDR2 SFDVKD. CDR3 length equals 17 residues. RNA transcripts provided the source from which TCR beta CDR3 regions were amplified. Primed by the HTBI set, a first-round RT-PCR was run on the TCR CDR3. Each CDR3 protein gets one entry after TCRdb re-called the multiplex PCR reads with MiXCR. This table has fewer than 450,000 distinct CDR3 sequences, about 14% appearing once. Points from the study as a whole: In blood, most of the thyroid clonotypes expanded above 0.001 were also present.

Sequencing input: blood. The genes are TRBV24-1 and TRBJ2-3, with 16 bases aligning to TRBD2. The origin of this receptor is a man aged 50 or older with Graves' ophthalmopathy. The CDR3, as DNA: TGTGCCACCAGTGACCCCGGGACTAGCGGGAGGGCTGATACGCAGTATTTT. Encoded protein: CATSDPGTSGRADTQYF.